This T cell receptor beta chain was identified during a study of neoadjuvant nivolumab and ipilimumab in lung cancer. The CDR3 covers 12 residues. V was shortened by 3 bases and J by 6 bases, with 8 bases between the two germline ends. The germline V gene encodes CDR1 SGHTA and CDR2 FQGNSA. With respect to this clone: Its target is not known.

Overall study findings and caveats: A small number of samples were TCR sequenced. From pretherapy to surgery, tumor richness and clonality rose with dual therapy. Pretherapy blood TCR richness correlated positively with resected tumor richness. Compared with tumor-adjacent uninvolved lung, resected tumors showed greater richness and clonality.

Clones were sequenced by immunoSEQ multiplex PCR, and TCRdb holds only the in-frame ones, with some missing. The profile shows about 7,000 clones, approximately 83% of them singletons. The sequence was collected from an adult with non-small cell lung cancer. This sequence joins TRBV7-2 and TRBJ1-1; the D gene is possibly TRBD1 (5 bases). The source was tumor tissue, collected after neoadjuvant nivolumab, alone or with ipilimumab, at or shortly before surgery. CDR3 nucleotide sequence: TGTGCCAGCAGCTTGGGACGGTCTGAAGCTTTCTTT. Translating it yields CASSLGRSEAFF.